The T cell receptor beta chain under discussion was sequenced for a study of breast tumors, draining lymph nodes, adjacent tissues. Broader study findings: Luminal-like breast cancer showed significantly greater tumor-nontumor repertoire similarity than basal-like breast cancer did.

MiXCR, applied by TCRdb to the multiplex PCR reads, yields one record per CDR3 protein. This sample has about 230,000 distinct CDR3 sequences, with approximately 29% found just once. The germline CDR1 and CDR2 sequences are MNHEY and SVGAGI. Trimming left V 0 bases short and J 5 bases short, with 7 bases between. The CDR3 sequence is 13 residues long. This clonotype occurred many times. Its antigen remains unidentified. Breast cancer patients provided tissue from their axillary draining lymph nodes. Input material: axillary lymph node tissue. V and J are TRBV6-5 and TRBJ2-5; D is undetermined. This receptor was taken from a female donor with breast cancer. Some clones in this sample may be carry-over from other donors' samples. The CDR3 is CASSYSTKETQYF. For the CDR3, the DNA is TGTGCCAGCAGTTACTCGACGAAGGAGACCCAGTACTTC.